These T cell receptor beta chains were read from a single sample in a study of identifying expanded T cells in peripheral blood. Repertoires were generated with immunoSEQ multiplex PCR, while TCRdb's copy carries only in-frame clones and drops some. The repertoire holds over 85,000 clones, 85% seen once, with 3.5% to 5% in the top ten. Sequences were obtained from blood. These receptors came from a person aged 18 to 75 in good health. CDR3s include the opening cysteine and the closing phenylalanine or tryptophan. The D gene is left open where the match is weak. Expanded clones are given a class, and other clones once, few, many or no size at all.

>TRBJ1-4|-|-|TRBV29-1
TGCAGCGTTGCTAGGGCAACTAATGAAAAACTGTTTTTT
CSVARATNEKLFF
>TRBJ1-3|-|-|TRBV7-2
TGTGCCAGCACCCAGGGAGGGGATGGGGACACCATATATTTT
CASTQGGDGDTIYF
>TRBJ2-5|-|-|TRBV7-2
TGTGCCAGCAGCTTACATCGGGCAGGAGAGACCCAGTACTTC
CASSLHRAGETQYF
>TRBJ2-3|-|-|TRBV18
TGTGCCAGCTCAGGGGACACGGGTAATACGCAGTATTTT
CASSGDTGNTQYF
>TRBJ1-1|-|-|TRBV28
TGTGCCACACGGGTAACAGGGAAGTTTACTGAAGCTTTCTTT
CATRVTGKFTEAFF
>TRBJ1-2|-|-|TRBV5-1
TGCGCCAGCAGAGAAAATACTGGGCAGGACTATGGCTACACCTTC
CASRENTGQDYGYTF
>TRBJ2-2|-|-|TRBV19
TGTGCCAGTAAAGCCGGCAGGGCCGACACCGGGGAGCTGTTTTTT
CASKAGRADTGELFF
>TRBJ1-2|-|few|TRBV5-1
TGCGCCAGCAGCGGGTCCGGGGACGAAGCTGGCTACACCTTC
CASSGSGDEAGYTF
>TRBJ2-5|TRBD2|-|TRBV2
TGTGCCAGCGCAAGGGCGTTAGCGGGGGGATCAGAGACCCAGTACTTC
CASARALAGGSETQYF
>TRBJ1-5|-|-|TRBV28
TGTGCCAGCTTGGACTACTATAGCAATCAGCCCCAGCATTTT
CASLDYYSNQPQHF
>TRBJ2-1|TRBD2|-|TRBV27
TGTGCCAGCAGTTTACAACCCCCGGGACTAGCGGGGGCCCCTTCATACAATGAGCAGTTCTTC
CASSLQPPGLAGAPSYNEQFF
>TRBJ1-2|-|-|TRBV6-5
TGTGCCAGCAGTTACAACAGGGTCCCGGGCCCCTTCTACTTC
CASSYNRVPGPFYF
>TRBJ2-6|-|-|TRBV11-2
TGTGCCAGCAGCCGAACTCGAGGGGCTGGGGCCAACGTCCTGACTTTC
CASSRTRGAGANVLTF
>TRBJ1-2|-|-|TRBV7-2
TGTGCCAGCAGCTTCCAACCGAACCCCGACGGCATATATGGCTACACCTTC
CASSFQPNPDGIYGYTF
>TRBJ2-3|-|-|TRBV19
TGTGCCAGTAGTAGAGGCCAGGGTGGAGATACGCAGTATTTT
CASSRGQGGDTQYF
>TRBJ2-7|-|-|TRBV6-5
TGTGCCAGCAGCAATCCGAGGGCAGGGAGGCGCGAGCAGTACTTC
CASSNPRAGRREQYF
>TRBJ2-5|TRBD2|-|TRBV7-3
TGTGCCAGCAGCCTAAGCGGGGGGCTAGAGACCCAGTACTTC
CASSLSGGLETQYF
>TRBJ2-5|-|-|TRBV9
TGTGCCAGCAGCGTAGCCCCTTCTGGGGGGCAAGAGACCCAGTACTTC
CASSVAPSGGQETQYF
>TRBJ1-2|TRBD1|-|TRBV5-4
TGTGCCAGCAGCTTCGCCGGGACAGGGGATGGCTACACCTTC
CASSFAGTGDGYTF
>TRBJ1-1|TRBD1|-|TRBV11-3
TGTGCCAGCAGCCCCGGGACAGGTTGGGGCACTGAAGCTTTCTTT
CASSPGTGWGTEAFF
>TRBJ1-1|TRBD1|once|TRBV18
TGTGCCAGCTCACCACTACAAACAGGGGAGAGCACTGAAGCTTTCTTT
CASSPLQTGESTEAFF
>TRBJ1-2|-|-|TRBV7-3
TGTGCCTGCTCCGCACCGGGGTTCCCAAACTATGGCTACACCTTC
CACSAPGFPNYGYTF
>TRBJ1-2|-|few|TRBV29-1
TGCAGCGTCTCCGGGGATGGGACCTATGGCTACACCTTC
CSVSGDGTYGYTF
>TRBJ1-6|-|-|TRBV2
TGTGCCAGCAGTGAAGCGCCGGGGCGGGAGAGCTCCTATAATTCACCCCTCCACTTT
CASSEAPGRESSYNSPLHF